Listed below are T cell receptor beta chains from one sample, sequenced in a study of radiation and T cells in renal cell carcinoma. The table came from immunoSEQ multiplex PCR; TCRdb's copy has only in-frame clones and leaves some out. The sample records 100,000 to 150,000 clones, around 82% being singletons. The sequenced sample was blood, obtained from a patient whose treatment included radiotherapy and nephrectomy. Every receptor here comes from a man over 45 with renal cell carcinoma. Both conserved end residues are part of each CDR3. The D gene is left open where the match is weak. Expanded clones get a size class; other rows say once, few or many, or leave the size out.

D gene,J gene,V gene,clone size,CDR3 protein,CDR3 DNA
.,TRBJ1-1,TRBV29-1,few,CSVSRGSDTEAFF,TGCAGCGTATCCAGGGGATCGGACACTGAAGCTTTCTTT
.,TRBJ1-3,TRBV5-1,.,CASSFEFSGNTIYF,TGCGCCAGCAGCTTCGAGTTCTCTGGAAACACCATATATTTT
.,TRBJ2-1,TRBV5-5,.,CASSLGGLSSYNEQFF,TGTGCCAGCAGCTTGGGGGGCTTGAGCTCCTACAATGAGCAGTTCTTC
TRBD2,TRBJ2-7,TRBV6-1,.,CASSELLAGVEQYF,TGTGCCAGCAGTGAGTTACTAGCGGGAGTCGAGCAGTACTTC
.,TRBJ2-7,TRBV5-1,.,CASRLIGGPLEQYF,TGCGCCAGCAGGTTAATCGGGGGCCCTCTCGAGCAGTACTTC
TRBD2,TRBJ2-2,TRBV5-4,.,CASSTGTSGDTGELFF,TGTGCCAGCAGCACCGGGACTAGCGGAGACACCGGGGAGCTGTTTTTT
TRBD2,TRBJ2-3,TRBV4-3,.,CASSQDIGLAGGSTDTQYF,TGCGCCAGCAGCCAAGATATCGGACTAGCGGGGGGGAGCACAGATACGCAGTATTTT
.,TRBJ1-2,TRBV19,.,CASSLSEHGYTF,TGTGCCAGTAGTCTATCAGAGCATGGCTACACCTTC
.,TRBJ2-7,TRBV6-5,.,CASSYARASYEQYF,TGTGCCAGCAGTTACGCCAGGGCGTCCTACGAGCAGTACTTC
TRBD2,TRBJ2-1,TRBV5-8,once,CASSPGLAGGGYNEQFF,TGTGCCAGCAGCCCCGGACTAGCGGGAGGGGGATACAATGAGCAGTTCTTC
TRBD1,TRBJ1-1,TRBV10-2,.,CASSVDREVTEAFF,TGCGCCAGCAGTGTCGACAGGGAGGTCACTGAAGCTTTCTTT
.,TRBJ1-5,TRBV28,.,CASNSGDRRNF,TGTGCCAGCAACTCGGGGGACCGGCGGAATTTT
TRBD2,TRBJ2-1,TRBV19,.,CASNELAGGDNEQFF,TGTGCCAGTAATGAACTGGCGGGAGGCGACAATGAGCAGTTCTTC
.,TRBJ1-3,TRBV18,once,CASSPPSGGIRNTIYF,TGTGCCAGCTCACCACCCTCAGGAGGGATCAGAAACACCATATATTTT
.,TRBJ1-2,TRBV10-3,.,CASAGDGGGEDGYTF,TGTGCCAGCGCCGGCGACGGGGGCGGGGAGGATGGCTACACCTTC
.,TRBJ1-5,TRBV19,.,CASSNWVEGNQPQHF,TGTGCCAGTAGTAACTGGGTGGAAGGCAATCAGCCCCAGCATTTT
TRBD1,TRBJ2-2,TRBV5-1,many,CASSGGSRGRGELFF,TGCGCCAGCAGCGGAGGCAGTAGGGGGCGCGGGGAGCTGTTTTTT
TRBD1,TRBJ2-7,TRBV11-1,.,CASSLSTGTGGEYEQYF,TGTGCCAGCAGCTTGTCGACCGGGACAGGGGGTGAGTACGAGCAGTACTTC
.,TRBJ2-2,TRBV4-3,once,CASSQEGAPFTGELFF,TGCGCCAGCAGCCAAGAAGGGGCGCCGTTCACCGGGGAGCTGTTTTTT
.,TRBJ1-1,TRBV6-1,.,CASSEPGLRKEAFF,TGTGCCAGCAGTGAACCAGGACTCCGAAAGGAAGCTTTCTTT
.,TRBJ1-3,TRBV19,.,CASSTASYSGNTIYF,TGTGCCAGTAGTACCGCCTCTTACTCTGGAAACACCATATATTTT
.,TRBJ1-1,TRBV19,.,CASSSNLNTEAFF,TGTGCCAGTAGTAGCAATTTGAACACTGAAGCTTTCTTT
TRBD2,TRBJ2-7,TRBV13,.,CASRVGTSGSHRSSHEQYF,TGTGCCAGCAGAGTTGGGACTAGCGGGAGTCACCGATCTTCCCACGAGCAGTACTTC
.,TRBJ2-7,TRBV2,.,CASRRASAQGRSSYEQYF,TGTGCCAGCAGAAGAGCCTCAGCCCAGGGGCGGAGCTCCTACGAGCAGTACTTC
TRBD2,TRBJ2-5,TRBV7-2,.,CASSEGTSGVRETQYF,TGTGCCAGCAGCGAAGGGACTAGCGGGGTTAGAGAGACCCAGTACTTC
TRBD1,TRBJ1-2,TRBV4-3,.,CASSQPGQSLSGYTF,TGCGCCAGCAGCCAACCGGGACAGTCCTTATCTGGCTACACCTTC
.,TRBJ2-2,TRBV18,.,CASSQSQTNTGELFF,TGTGCCAGCTCACAGTCGCAGACGAACACCGGGGAGCTGTTTTTT
TRBD2,TRBJ2-5,TRBV5-1,.,CASSLLLAGQETQYF,TGCGCCAGCAGTCTTCTTCTAGCGGGGCAAGAGACCCAGTACTTC
TRBD1,TRBJ2-7,TRBV25-1,.,CASSTLGQYEQYF,TGTGCCAGCAGTACTCTGGGACAGTACGAGCAGTACTTC
TRBD1,TRBJ2-7,TRBV28,.,CASTTTGTGSVEQYF,TGTGCCAGCACTACTACGGGGACAGGGTCTGTCGAGCAGTACTTC
TRBD1,TRBJ1-2,TRBV11-2,.,CASSSDRGHGYTF,TGTGCCAGCAGCTCCGACAGGGGGCATGGCTACACCTTC
.,TRBJ1-2,TRBV9,.,CASSVGGYGYTF,TGTGCCAGCAGCGTAGGAGGGTATGGCTACACCTTC
.,TRBJ1-6,TRBV5-1,many,CASSPSGGRNSPLHF,TGCGCCAGCAGCCCCTCTGGGGGGAGAAATTCACCCCTCCACTTT
TRBD2,TRBJ2-2,TRBV5-1,once,CASSLIPGLAGGPVTGELFF,TGCGCCAGCAGCTTAATACCGGGACTAGCGGGAGGGCCAGTCACCGGGGAGCTGTTTTTT
.,TRBJ2-1,TRBV5-1,.,CASSLSRSVANEQFF,TGCGCCAGCAGCCTAAGTAGGAGTGTAGCCAATGAGCAGTTCTTC
TRBD1,TRBJ1-3,TRBV10-3,once,CASQPDRSSGNTIYF,TGTGCCAGCCAACCGGACAGGTCCTCTGGAAACACCATATATTTT
TRBD2,TRBJ2-1,TRBV2,.,CARGLAGGGEQFF,TGTGCCAGAGGACTAGCGGGGGGAGGGGAGCAGTTCTTC
TRBD1,TRBJ1-4,TRBV10-3,.,CAITDRENEKLFF,TGTGCCATCACGGACAGGGAAAATGAAAAACTGTTTTTT
.,TRBJ2-3,TRBV27,.,CASSLDNHQFTDTQYF,TGTGCCAGCAGTTTGGATAATCATCAGTTCACAGATACGCAGTATTTT
TRBD2,TRBJ2-2,TRBV10-2,.,CASSEAGGTGELFF,TGCGCCAGCAGTGAAGCGGGAGGGACCGGGGAGCTGTTTTTT
TRBD1,TRBJ1-3,TRBV9,.,CASSVDDRGVTIYF,TGTGCCAGCAGCGTGGACGACAGGGGAGTCACCATATATTTT